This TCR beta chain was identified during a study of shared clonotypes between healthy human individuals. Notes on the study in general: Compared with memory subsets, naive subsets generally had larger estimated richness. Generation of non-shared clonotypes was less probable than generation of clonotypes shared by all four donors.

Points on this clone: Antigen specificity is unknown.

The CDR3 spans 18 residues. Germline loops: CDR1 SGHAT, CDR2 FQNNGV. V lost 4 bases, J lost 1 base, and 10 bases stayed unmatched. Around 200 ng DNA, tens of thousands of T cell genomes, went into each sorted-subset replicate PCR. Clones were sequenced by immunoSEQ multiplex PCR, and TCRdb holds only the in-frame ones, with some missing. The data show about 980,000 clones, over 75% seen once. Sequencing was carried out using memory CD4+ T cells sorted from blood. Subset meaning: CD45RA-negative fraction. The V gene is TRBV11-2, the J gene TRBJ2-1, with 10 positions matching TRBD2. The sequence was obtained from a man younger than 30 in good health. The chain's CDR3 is CASSSARTSGQSYNEQFF. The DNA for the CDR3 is TGTGCCAGCAGCTCCGCCCGGACTAGCGGTCAATCCTACAATGAGCAGTTCTTC.